This TCR beta chain was sequenced in a study of blood T cells in healthy people across ages. Broader study findings: What prevented conclusive comparison of naive and antigen-experienced cells was that PBMCs were unsorted. When set beside aged donors, long-lived donors presented more naive CD4+ cells and higher diversity.

Together with a sample-barcoded 5' primer, a J-beta primer mix was included in a second PCR lasting about 7 to 12 cycles. MiXCR, applied by TCRdb to the 5' RACE reads, yields one record per CDR3 protein. The sample consists of some 760,000 distinct CDR3 sequences, roughly 25% of them appearing once. Turning to this clonotype: What it recognizes is unknown. The junction shows a germline mismatch at one end, possibly a read error.

These sequences were also reported in another study, on T cells of mothers and their children. That source adds: Per 15 ul, 1.5 ug of RNA was used, with all extracted RNA going into cDNA synthesis.

Material for sequencing was blood. The source is a boy between 10 and 17 years old in good health.

The CDR3 coding sequence is TGCAGTGCCAGAGATATAGCGGGGGAGAATGAGCAGTTCTTC. As protein: CSARDIAGENEQFF. The chain uses TRBV20-1 and TRBJ2-1; 9 nucleotides align to TRBD2. CDR1 is DFQATT, CDR2 SNEGSKA, per germline (reference sequence). The CDR3 totals 14 residues.